The T cell receptor beta chain under discussion was sequenced for a study of OX40 agonist ivuxolimab in advanced cancers. About the study: Those treated in dose escalation had hepatocellular carcinoma, melanoma, renal cell cancer or head and neck cancer. Partial responses were seen in three patients, one with hepatocellular carcinoma and two with cutaneous melanoma.

The CDR3 consists of 14 residues. Trimming removed 8 bases from V and 4 bases from J, with 12 bases in between. Germline CDR1 MNHEY, CDR2 SVGAGI. The repertoire was sequenced with immunoSEQ multiplex PCR; TCRdb's copy has only in-frame clones and lacks some. The sample has around 62,000 clones, 84% seen once. On cycle 4 day 1 and cycle 7 day 1, as well as at baseline, blood was sampled. The chain recombines TRBV6-5 with TRBJ1-6; D is unresolved. The starting material was CD4+ or CD8+ T cells sorted from blood, obtained in a trial of the OX40 agonist ivuxolimab. The receptor was derived from an adult with an advanced solid tumor such as melanoma, head and neck, liver or kidney cancer. CDR3 sequence reads: CASGRQDYNSPLHF. The CDR3 region has the DNA TGTGCCAGCGGAAGACAAGATTATAATTCACCCCTCCACTTT.